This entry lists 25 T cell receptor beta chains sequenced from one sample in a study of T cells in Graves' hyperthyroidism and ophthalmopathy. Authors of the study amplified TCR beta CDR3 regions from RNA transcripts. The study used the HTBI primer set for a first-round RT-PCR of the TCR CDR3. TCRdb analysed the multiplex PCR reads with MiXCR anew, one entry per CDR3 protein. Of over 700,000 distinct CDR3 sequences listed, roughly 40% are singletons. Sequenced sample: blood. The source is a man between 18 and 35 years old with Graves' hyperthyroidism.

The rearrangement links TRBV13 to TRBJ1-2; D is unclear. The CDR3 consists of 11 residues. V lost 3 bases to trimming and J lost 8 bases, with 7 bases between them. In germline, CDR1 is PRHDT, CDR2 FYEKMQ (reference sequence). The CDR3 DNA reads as TGTGCCAGCAGCTTGTTGGCGGGCTACACCTTC. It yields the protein CASSLLAGYTF.

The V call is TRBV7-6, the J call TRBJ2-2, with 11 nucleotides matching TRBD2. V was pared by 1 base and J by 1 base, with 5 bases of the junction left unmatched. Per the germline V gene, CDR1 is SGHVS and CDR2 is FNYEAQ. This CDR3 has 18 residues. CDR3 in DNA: TGTGCCAGCAGCTTAGTATTTGGGACTAGCGGGAACACCGGGGAGCTGTTTTTT. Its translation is CASSLVFGTSGNTGELFF.

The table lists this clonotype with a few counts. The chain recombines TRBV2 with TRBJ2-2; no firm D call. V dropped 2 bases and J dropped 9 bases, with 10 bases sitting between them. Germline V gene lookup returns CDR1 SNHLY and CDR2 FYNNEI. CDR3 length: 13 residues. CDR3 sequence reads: CASSESIPRELFF. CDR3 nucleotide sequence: TGTGCCAGCAGTGAATCGATACCTCGGGAGCTGTTTTTT.

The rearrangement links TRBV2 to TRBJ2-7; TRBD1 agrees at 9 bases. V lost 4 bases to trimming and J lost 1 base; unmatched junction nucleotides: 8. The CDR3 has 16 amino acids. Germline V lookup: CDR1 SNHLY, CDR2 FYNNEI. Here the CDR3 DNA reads TGTGCCAGCAGTGGAACACAGGGGGCGGCGTCCTACGAGCAGTACTTC. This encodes CASSGTQGAASYEQYF.

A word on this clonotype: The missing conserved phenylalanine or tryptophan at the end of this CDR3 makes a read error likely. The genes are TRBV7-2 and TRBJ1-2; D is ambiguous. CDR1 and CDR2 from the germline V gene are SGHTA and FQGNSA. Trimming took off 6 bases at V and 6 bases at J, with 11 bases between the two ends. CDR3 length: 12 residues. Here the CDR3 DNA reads TGTGCCAGCAGTTCGCGAGGCCATGGCTACACCCTC. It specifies CASSSRGHGYTL.

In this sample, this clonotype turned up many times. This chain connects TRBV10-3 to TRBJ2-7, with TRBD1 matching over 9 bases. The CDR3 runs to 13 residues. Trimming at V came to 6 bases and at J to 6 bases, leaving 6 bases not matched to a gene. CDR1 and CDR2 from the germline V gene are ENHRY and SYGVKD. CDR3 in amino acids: CAIRDRGKGEQYF. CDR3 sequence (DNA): TGTGCCATCAGGGACAGGGGAAAAGGCGAGCAGTACTTC.

CDR3 nucleotide sequence: TGTGCCATCAGTCAGGGAAGTGAGCAGTTCTTC. This gives the protein CAISQGSEQFF. V gene TRBV10-3 combines with J gene TRBJ2-1, with D perhaps matching TRBD1 (5 bases). The CDR3 contains 11 residues. Germline loops: CDR1 ENHRY, CDR2 SYGVKD. The ends were cut back, 5 bases at V and 9 bases at J, with 8 bases in the middle.

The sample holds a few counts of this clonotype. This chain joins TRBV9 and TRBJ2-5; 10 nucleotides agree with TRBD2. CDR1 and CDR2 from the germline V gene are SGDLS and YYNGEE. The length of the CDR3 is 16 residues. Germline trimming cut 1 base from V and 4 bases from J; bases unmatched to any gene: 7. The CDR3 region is CASSVSSGGLGETQYF. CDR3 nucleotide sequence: TGTGCCAGCAGCGTATCTAGCGGGGGTTTAGGAGAGACCCAGTACTTC.

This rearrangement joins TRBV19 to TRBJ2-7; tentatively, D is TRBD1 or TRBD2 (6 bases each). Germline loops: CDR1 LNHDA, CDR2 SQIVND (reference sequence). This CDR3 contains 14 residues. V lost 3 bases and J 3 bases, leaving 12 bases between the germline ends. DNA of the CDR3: TGTGCCAGTAGTATGGGGGGCGGCTACTACGAGCAGTACTTC. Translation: CASSMGGGYYEQYF. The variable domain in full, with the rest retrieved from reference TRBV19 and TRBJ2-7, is DGGITQSPKYLFRKEGQNVTLSCEQNLNHDAMYWYRQDPGQGLRLIYYSQIVNDFQKGDIAEGYSVSREKKESFPLTVTSAQKNPTAFYLCASSMGGGYYEQYFGPGTRLTVT.

DNA for the CDR3: TGTGCCAGCAGCTTGAGTAGCTCTGAAGCTTTCTTT. This gives the protein CASSLSSSEAFF. The chain links TRBV5-5 to TRBJ1-1; D is unclear. Germline V CDR1 and CDR2: SGHKS, YYEKEE (reference sequence). V dropped 1 base and J dropped 6 bases, with 7 bases sitting between them. CDR3 length: 12 amino acids.

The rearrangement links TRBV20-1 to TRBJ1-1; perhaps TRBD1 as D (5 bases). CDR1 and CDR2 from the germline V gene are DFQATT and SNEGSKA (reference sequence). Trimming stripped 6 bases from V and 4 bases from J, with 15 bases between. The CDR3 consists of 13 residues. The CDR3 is CSADQGMVTEAFF. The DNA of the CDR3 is TGCAGTGCGGATCAGGGAATGGTCACTGAAGCTTTCTTT.

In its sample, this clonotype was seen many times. The CDR3 DNA sequence: TGCGCCAGAACAAAGGGTTCTGGTAATTCACCCCTCCACTTT. Translation gives CARTKGSGNSPLHF. This chain links TRBV10-2 with TRBJ1-6; D is undetermined. Trimming removed 9 bases from V and 6 bases from J, with 15 bases in between. CDR1 and CDR2 from the germline V gene are WSHSY and SAAADI. The CDR3 is 14 amino acids.

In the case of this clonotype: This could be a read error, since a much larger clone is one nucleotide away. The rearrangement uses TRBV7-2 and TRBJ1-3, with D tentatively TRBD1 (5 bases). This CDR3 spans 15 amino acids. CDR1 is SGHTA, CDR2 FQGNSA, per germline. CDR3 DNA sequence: TGTGCCGGCAGCTTGAGCGGGACGGCCGCAAACACCATATATTTT. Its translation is CAGSLSGTAANTIYF.

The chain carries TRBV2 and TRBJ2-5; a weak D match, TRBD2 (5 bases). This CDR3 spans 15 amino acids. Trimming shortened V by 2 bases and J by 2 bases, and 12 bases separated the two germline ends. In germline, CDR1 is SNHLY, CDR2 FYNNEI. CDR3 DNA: TGTGCCAGCAGTGAAAGTGGGCTAGCACAAGAGACCCAGTACTTC. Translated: CASSESGLAQETQYF. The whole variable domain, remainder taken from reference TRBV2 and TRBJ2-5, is EPEVTQTPSHQVTQMGQEVILRCVPISNHLYFYWYRQILGQKVEFLVSFYNNEISEKSEIFDDQFSVERPDGSNFTLKIRSTKLEDSAMYFCASSESGLAQETQYFGPGTRLLVL.

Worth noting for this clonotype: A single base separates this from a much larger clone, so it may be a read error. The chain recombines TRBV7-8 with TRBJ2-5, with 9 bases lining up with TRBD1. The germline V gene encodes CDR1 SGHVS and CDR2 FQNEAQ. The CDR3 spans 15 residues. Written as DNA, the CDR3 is TGTGCCAGCAGCTTCGGGACAGGGCGTCAAGAGGCCCAGTACTTC. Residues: CASSFGTGRQEAQYF.

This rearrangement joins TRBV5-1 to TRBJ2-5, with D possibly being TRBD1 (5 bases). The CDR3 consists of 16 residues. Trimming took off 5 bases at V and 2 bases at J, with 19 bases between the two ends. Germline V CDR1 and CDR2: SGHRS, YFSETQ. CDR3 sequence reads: CASSPTPTALQETQYF. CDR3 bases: TGCGCCAGCAGTCCCACGCCGACAGCCTTACAAGAGACCCAGTACTTC. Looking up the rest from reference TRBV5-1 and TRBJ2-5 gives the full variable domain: KAGVTQTPRYLIKTRGQQVTLSCSPISGHRSVSWYQQTPGQGLQFLFEYFSETQRNKGNFPGRFSGRQFSNSRSEMNVSTLELGDSALYLCASSPTPTALQETQYFGPGTRLLVL.

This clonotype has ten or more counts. The CDR3 here is CATSRERTRGYQETQYF. The CDR3, as DNA: TGTGCCACCAGCAGAGAAAGGACAAGGGGGTACCAAGAGACCCAGTACTTC. The chain combines TRBV15 with TRBJ2-5; D is possibly TRBD1 (6 bases). V was trimmed by 0 bases and J by 0 bases, leaving 14 bases between them. Germline V gene lookup returns CDR1 LNHNV and CDR2 YYDKDF (reference sequence). This CDR3 is built from 17 residues.

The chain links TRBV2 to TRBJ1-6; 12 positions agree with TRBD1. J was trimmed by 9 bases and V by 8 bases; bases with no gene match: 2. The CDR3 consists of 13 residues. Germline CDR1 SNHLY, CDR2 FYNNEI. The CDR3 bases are TGTGCCAGCCGGGGACAGGGGGCTTCACCCCTCCACTTT. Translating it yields CASRGQGASPLHF.

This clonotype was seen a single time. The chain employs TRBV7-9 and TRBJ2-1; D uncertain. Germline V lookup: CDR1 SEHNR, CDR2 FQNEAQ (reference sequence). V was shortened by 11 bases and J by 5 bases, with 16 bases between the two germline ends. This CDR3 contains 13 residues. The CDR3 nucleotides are TGTGCCCCGCGGAAAGTCGGAAACAATGAGCAGTTCTTC. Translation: CAPRKVGNNEQFF.

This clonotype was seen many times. DNA for the CDR3: TGTGCCAGCAGCCCCCAGGGGTTAGGCACTGAAGCTTTCTTT. It translates to CASSPQGLGTEAFF. The V call is TRBV7-2, the J call TRBJ1-1, with D tentatively TRBD1 (6 bases). Germline V gene data show CDR1 as SGHTA and CDR2 as FQGNSA. Trimming took off 5 bases at V and 4 bases at J, with 14 bases between the two ends. This CDR3 contains 14 residues.

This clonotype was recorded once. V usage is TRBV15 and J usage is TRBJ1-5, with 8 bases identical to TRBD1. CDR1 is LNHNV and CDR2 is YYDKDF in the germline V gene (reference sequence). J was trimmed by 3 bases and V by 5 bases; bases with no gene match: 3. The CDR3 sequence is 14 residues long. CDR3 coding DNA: TGTGCCACCAGCGGGGACAGGAACAATCAGCCCCAGCATTTT. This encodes CATSGDRNNQPQHF.

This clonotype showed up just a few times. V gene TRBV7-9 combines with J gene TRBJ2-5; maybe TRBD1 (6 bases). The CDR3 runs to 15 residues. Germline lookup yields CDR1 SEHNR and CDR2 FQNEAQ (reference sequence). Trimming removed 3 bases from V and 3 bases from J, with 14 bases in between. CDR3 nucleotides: TGTGCCAGCAGCTTGGCTAAGGGGGTCGAAGAGACCCAGTACTTC. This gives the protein CASSLAKGVEETQYF. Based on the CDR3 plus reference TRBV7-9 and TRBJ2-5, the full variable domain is DTGVSQNPRHKITKRGQNVTFRCDPISEHNRLYWYRQTLGQGPEFLTYFQNEAQLEKSRLLSDRFSAERPKGSFSTLEIQRTEQGDSAMYLCASSLAKGVEETQYFGPGTRLLVL.

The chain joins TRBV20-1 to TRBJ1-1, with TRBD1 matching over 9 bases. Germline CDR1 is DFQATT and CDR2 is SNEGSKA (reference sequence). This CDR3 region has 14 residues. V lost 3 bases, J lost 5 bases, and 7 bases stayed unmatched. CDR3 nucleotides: TGCAGTGCTAGGGGGACAGGGAGATGGACTGAAGCTTTCTTT. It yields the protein CSARGTGRWTEAFF.

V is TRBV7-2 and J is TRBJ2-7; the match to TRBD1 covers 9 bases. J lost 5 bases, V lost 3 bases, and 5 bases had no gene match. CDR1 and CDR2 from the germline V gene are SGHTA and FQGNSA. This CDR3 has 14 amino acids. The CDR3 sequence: CASSFSTGGNEQYF. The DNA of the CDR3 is TGTGCCAGCAGCTTCTCGACAGGGGGAAACGAGCAGTACTTC.

The DNA for the CDR3 is TGTGCCAGCAGCTGGGCGGATCAAGTTGCAACTAATGAAAAACTGTTTTTT. Translated, it gives CASSWADQVATNEKLFF. The chain joins TRBV7-8 to TRBJ1-4; D remains ambiguous. V lost 4 bases to trimming and J lost 0 bases, with 15 bases between them. In germline, CDR1 is SGHVS, CDR2 FQNEAQ. The CDR3 has 17 amino acids.